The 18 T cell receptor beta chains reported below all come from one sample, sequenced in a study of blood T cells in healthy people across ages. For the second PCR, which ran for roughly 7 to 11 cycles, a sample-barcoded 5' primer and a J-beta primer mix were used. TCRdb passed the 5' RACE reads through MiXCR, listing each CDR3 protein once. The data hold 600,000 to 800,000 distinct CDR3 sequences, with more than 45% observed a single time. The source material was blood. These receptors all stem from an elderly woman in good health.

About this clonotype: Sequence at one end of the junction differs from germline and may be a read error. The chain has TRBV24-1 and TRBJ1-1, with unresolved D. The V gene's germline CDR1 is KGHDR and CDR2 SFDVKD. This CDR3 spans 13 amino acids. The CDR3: CATSVSGYTEAFF. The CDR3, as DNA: TGTGCCACCAGTGTGTCGGGGTACACCGAAGCTTTCTTT.

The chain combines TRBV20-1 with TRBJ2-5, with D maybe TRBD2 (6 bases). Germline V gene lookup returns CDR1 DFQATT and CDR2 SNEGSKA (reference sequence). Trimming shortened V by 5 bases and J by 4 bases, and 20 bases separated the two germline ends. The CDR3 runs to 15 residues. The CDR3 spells CSAQYNSGLPETQYF. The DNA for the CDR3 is TGCAGTGCTCAATATAACTCGGGACTCCCAGAGACCCAGTACTTC.

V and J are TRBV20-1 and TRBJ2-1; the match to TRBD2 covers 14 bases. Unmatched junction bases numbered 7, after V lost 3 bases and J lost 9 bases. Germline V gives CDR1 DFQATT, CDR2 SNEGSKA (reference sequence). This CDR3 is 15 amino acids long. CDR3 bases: TGCAGTGCTAGGCGACTAGCGGGAGGGCTCGGTGAGCAGTTCTTC. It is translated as CSARRLAGGLGEQFF.

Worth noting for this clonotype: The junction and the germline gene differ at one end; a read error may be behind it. CDR3 sequence reads: CASSLDSSNHGYTF. CDR3 sequence (DNA): TGTGCCAGCAGCTTGGACAGTTCTAACCATGGCTACACCTTC. The rearrangement joins TRBV7-9 to TRBJ1-2; D perhaps matches TRBD1 (6 bases). CDR3 size: 14 residues. CDR1 is SEHNR, CDR2 FQNEAQ, per germline (reference sequence).

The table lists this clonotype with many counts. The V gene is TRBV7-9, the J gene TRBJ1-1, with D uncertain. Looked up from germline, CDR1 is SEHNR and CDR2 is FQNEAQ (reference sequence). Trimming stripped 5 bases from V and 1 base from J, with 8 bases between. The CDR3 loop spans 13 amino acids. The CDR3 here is CASSIDGNTEAFF. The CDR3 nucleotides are TGTGCCAGCAGCATAGATGGGAACACTGAAGCTTTCTTT.

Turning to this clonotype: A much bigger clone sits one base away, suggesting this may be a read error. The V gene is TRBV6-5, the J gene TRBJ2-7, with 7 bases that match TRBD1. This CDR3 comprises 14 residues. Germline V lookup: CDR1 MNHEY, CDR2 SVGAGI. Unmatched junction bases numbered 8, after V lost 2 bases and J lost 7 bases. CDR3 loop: CASSYAGGRNEQYF. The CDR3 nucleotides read TGTGCCAGCAGTTACGCAGGGGGTAGAAATGAGCAGTACTTC.

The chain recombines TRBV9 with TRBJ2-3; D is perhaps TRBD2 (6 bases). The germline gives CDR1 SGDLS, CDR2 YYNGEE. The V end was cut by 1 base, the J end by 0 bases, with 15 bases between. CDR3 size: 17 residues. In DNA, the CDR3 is TGTGCCAGCAGCGTAATGGACGGGGGAGCTAGCACAGATACGCAGTATTTT. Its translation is CASSVMDGGASTDTQYF.

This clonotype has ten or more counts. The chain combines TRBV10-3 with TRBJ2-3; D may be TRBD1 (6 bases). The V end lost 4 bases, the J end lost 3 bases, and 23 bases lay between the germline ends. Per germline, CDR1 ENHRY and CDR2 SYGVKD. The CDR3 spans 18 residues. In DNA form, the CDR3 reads TGTGCCATCAGTGGACAACGGCTCGGACAGATTGGGACAGATACGCAGTATTTT. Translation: CAISGQRLGQIGTDTQYF.

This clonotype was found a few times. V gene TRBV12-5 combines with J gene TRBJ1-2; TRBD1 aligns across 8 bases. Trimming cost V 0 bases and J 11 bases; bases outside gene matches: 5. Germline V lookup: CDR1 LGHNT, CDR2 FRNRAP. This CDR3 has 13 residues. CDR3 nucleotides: TGTGCTAGTGGTTTGGTAGGGGACAGGCGGTACACCTTC. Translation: CASGLVGDRRYTF.

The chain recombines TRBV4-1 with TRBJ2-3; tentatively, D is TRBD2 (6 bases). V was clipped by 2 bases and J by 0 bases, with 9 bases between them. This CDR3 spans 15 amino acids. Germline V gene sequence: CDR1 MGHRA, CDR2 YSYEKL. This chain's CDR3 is CASSQSGTSTDTQYF. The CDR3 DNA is TGCGCCAGCAGCCAATCCGGGACTAGCACAGATACGCAGTATTTT.

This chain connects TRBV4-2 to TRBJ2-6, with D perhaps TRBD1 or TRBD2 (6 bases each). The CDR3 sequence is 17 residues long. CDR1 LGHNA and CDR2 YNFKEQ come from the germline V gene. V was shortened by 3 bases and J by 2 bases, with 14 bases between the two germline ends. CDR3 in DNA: TGTGCCAGCAGCCACGAAGGGGGGCGAACTGGGGCCAACGTCCTGACTTTC. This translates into CASSHEGGRTGANVLTF.

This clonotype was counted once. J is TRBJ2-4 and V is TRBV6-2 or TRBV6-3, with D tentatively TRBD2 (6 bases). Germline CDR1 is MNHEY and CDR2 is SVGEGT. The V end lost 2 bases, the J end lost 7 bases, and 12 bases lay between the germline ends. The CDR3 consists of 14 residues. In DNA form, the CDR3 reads TGTGCCAGCAGTTACGACCAGGAGGGGAACATTCAGTACTTC. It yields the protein CASSYDQEGNIQYF.

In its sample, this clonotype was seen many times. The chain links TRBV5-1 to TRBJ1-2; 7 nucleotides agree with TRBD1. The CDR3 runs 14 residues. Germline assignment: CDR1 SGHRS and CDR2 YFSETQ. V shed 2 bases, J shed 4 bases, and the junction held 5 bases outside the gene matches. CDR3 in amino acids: CASSFQGQTYGYTF. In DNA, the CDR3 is TGCGCCAGCAGCTTCCAGGGACAGACCTATGGCTACACCTTC.

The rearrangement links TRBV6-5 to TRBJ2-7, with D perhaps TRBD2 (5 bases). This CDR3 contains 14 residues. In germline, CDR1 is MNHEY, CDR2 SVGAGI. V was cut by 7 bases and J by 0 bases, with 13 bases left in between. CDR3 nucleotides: TGTGCCAGCATAAGCGGCCGGAACTCCTACGAGCAGTACTTC. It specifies CASISGRNSYEQYF.

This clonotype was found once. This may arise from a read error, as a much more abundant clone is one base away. CDR3 coding DNA: TGTGCCAGCAGCCCAAGGGGGCGGTTTAACTATGGCCACACCTTC. It is translated as CASSPRGRFNYGHTF. The chain employs TRBV11-2 and TRBJ1-2, with TRBD1 matching 7 bases. The V gene's germline CDR1 is SGHAT and CDR2 FQNNGV. The CDR3 covers 15 residues. The full variable domain, its missing parts supplied by reference TRBV11-2 and TRBJ1-2, is EAGVAQSPRYKIIEKRQSVAFWCNPISGHATLYWYQQILGQGPKLLIQFQNNGVVDDSQLPKDRFSAERLKGVDSTLKIQPAKLEDSAVYLCASSPRGRFNYGHTFGSGTRLTVV.

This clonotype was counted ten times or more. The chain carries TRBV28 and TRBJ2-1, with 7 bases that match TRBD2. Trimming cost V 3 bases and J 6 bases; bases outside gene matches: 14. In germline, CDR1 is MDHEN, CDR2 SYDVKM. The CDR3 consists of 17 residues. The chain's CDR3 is CASSFPETMREFNEQFF. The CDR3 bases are TGTGCCAGCAGTTTCCCCGAGACTATGCGGGAGTTCAATGAGCAGTTCTTC.

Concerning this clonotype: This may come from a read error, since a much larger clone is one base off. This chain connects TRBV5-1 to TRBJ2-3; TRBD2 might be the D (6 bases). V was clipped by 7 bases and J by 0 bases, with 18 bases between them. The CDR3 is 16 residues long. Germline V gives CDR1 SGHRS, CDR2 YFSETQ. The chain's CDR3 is CASAAGSHSSTDTQYF. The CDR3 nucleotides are TGCGCCAGCGCGGCGGGGTCCCACTCAAGCACAGATACGCAGTATTTT.

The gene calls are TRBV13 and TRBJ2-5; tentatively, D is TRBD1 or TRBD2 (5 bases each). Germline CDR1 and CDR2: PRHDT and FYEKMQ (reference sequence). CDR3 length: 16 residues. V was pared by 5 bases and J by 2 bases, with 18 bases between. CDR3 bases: TGTGCCAGCAGCCCCCCGGGGCCCCTCGAACAAGAGACCCAGTACTTC. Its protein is CASSPPGPLEQETQYF.